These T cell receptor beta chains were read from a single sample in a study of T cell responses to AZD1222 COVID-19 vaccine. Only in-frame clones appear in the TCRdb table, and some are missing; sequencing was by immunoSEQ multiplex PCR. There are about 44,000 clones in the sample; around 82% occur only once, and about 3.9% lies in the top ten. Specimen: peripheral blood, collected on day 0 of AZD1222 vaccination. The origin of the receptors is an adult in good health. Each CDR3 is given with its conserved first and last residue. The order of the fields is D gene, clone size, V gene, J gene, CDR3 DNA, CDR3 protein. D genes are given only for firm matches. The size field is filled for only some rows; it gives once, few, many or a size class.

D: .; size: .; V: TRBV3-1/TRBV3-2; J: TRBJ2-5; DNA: TGTGCCAGCAGCCAAGAGGCCAGCGTCGGGACCCAGTACTTC; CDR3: CASSQEASVGTQYF
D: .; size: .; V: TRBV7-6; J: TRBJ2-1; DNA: TGTGCCAGCAGCTTAGTTCCAGGGAAGTACAATGAGCAGTTCTTC; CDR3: CASSLVPGKYNEQFF
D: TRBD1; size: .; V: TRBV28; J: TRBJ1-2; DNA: TGTGCCAGCGGACAGGACGTAGAAGCCTATGGCTACACCTTC; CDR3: CASGQDVEAYGYTF
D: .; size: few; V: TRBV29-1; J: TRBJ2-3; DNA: TGCAGCGTACGAGTGGCTGGGAGCACAGATACGCAGTATTTT; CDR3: CSVRVAGSTDTQYF
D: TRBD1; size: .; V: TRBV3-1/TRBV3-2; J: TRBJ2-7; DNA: TGTGCCAGCAGCCATACCGGGACAGGGGGCTACGAGCAGTACTTC; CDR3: CASSHTGTGGYEQYF
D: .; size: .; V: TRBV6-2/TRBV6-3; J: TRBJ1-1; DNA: TGTGCCAGCAGTTACTCTTCCCACAGGAACACTGAAGCTTTCTTT; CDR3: CASSYSSHRNTEAFF
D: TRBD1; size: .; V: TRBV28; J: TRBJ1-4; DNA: TGTGCCAGCATCCCCCGGACAGGGGGTGAAAAACTGTTTTTT; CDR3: CASIPRTGGEKLFF
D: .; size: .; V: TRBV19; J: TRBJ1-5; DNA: TGTGCCAGTGCTTTTTCTAGCAATCAGCCCCAGCATTTT; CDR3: CASAFSSNQPQHF
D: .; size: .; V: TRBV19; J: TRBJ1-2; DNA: TGTGCCAGTAGTCTGAGGGACTATGGCTACACCTTC; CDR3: CASSLRDYGYTF
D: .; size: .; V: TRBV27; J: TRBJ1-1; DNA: TGTGCCAGCAGTTCCATCTCCACTGAAGCTTTCTTT; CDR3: CASSSISTEAFF